The 20 T cell receptor beta chains below come from one sample, sequenced in a study of blood T cell repertoires in COVID-19. The table came from immunoSEQ multiplex PCR; TCRdb's copy has only in-frame clones and leaves some out. The table lists about 230,000 clones, under 90% of them singletons. Source material: PBMCs or T cells enriched from blood (not recorded which). The receptors were gathered from a woman aged 25 to 39 with acute COVID-19.

The CDR3 DNA sequence: TGTGCCAGCAGCACCTGGACCATTCAGGGTGGAAACACCATATATTTT. Translation gives CASSTWTIQGGNTIYF. This rearrangement joins TRBV7-8 to TRBJ1-3, with D maybe TRBD1 (5 bases). The CDR3 has 16 amino acids. The germline gives CDR1 SGHVS, CDR2 FQNEAQ. With 5 bases removed from V and 3 bases from J, the gap between germline ends came to 17 bases.

The CDR3 spells CASSLVLANEQYF. In nucleotides, the CDR3 is TGCGCCAGCAGCTTGGTACTAGCCAACGAGCAGTACTTC. The V gene is TRBV5-1, the J gene TRBJ2-7; perhaps TRBD2 as D (6 bases). V shed 0 bases and J shed 5 bases, with 9 bases lying between them. CDR3 length equals 13 residues. Per germline, CDR1 SGHRS and CDR2 YFSETQ. The variable domain in full, with the rest retrieved from reference TRBV5-1 and TRBJ2-7, is KAGVTQTPRYLIKTRGQQVTLSCSPISGHRSVSWYQQTPGQGLQFLFEYFSETQRNKGNFPGRFSGRQFSNSRSEMNVSTLELGDSALYLCASSLVLANEQYFGPGTRLTVT.

CDR3 amino acids: CASSLDSYNEQFF. The CDR3 bases are TGTGCCAGCAGTCTAGACAGCTACAATGAGCAGTTCTTC. The J gene is TRBJ2-1, the V gene TRBV3-1 (or the pseudogene TRBV3-2); maybe TRBD1 (5 bases). This CDR3 contains 13 residues. V was clipped by 6 bases and J by 3 bases, with 9 bases between them. Germline V gene sequence: CDR1 LGHDT, CDR2 YNNKEL (reference sequence).

The chain recombines TRBV20-1 with TRBJ2-2; D is unclear. The CDR3 runs 10 residues. Trimming left V 7 bases short and J 6 bases short, with 6 bases between. The V gene's germline CDR1 is DFQATT and CDR2 SNEGSKA (reference sequence). Here the CDR3 DNA reads TGCAGTGTGTCTCCCGGGGAGCTGTTTTTT. Protein: CSVSPGELFF.

The rearrangement uses TRBV5-6 and TRBJ2-7; perhaps TRBD2 as D (5 bases). With 0 bases removed from V and 5 bases from J, the gap between germline ends came to 12 bases. The length of the CDR3 is 14 residues. The germline gives CDR1 SGHDT, CDR2 YYEEEE. The CDR3 here is CASSLERAGDEQYF. The CDR3 DNA sequence: TGTGCCAGCAGCTTGGAGAGGGCAGGCGACGAGCAGTACTTC.

This clone was observed a few times. The chain couples TRBV30 to TRBJ1-6, with 8 nucleotides matching TRBD1. V trimming: 2 bases; J trimming: 7 bases; junction bases outside the gene matches: 22. Germline CDR1 and CDR2: GTSNPN and SVGIG (reference sequence). The CDR3 extends over 20 amino acids. CDR3 nucleotide sequence: TGTGCCTGGAGTCGACGTCAGCCGGACAGGGTGGTGGTGGGGAATTCACCCCTCCACTTT. Translating gives CAWSRRQPDRVVVGNSPLHF.

V and J are TRBV7-9 and TRBJ2-3, with 12 bases matching TRBD2. V gave up 2 bases and J gave up 3 bases; unmatched junction bases: 6. Germline V gene data show CDR1 as SEHNR and CDR2 as FQNEAQ (reference sequence). The CDR3 extends over 17 amino acids. The CDR3 sequence: CASSLLMGLAGTDTQYF. The CDR3 region has the DNA TGTGCCAGCAGCTTATTAATGGGACTAGCGGGTACAGATACGCAGTATTTT.

This chain joins TRBV7-8 and TRBJ1-2, with D maybe TRBD1 (6 bases). CDR1 is SGHVS, CDR2 FQNEAQ, per germline. This CDR3 has 12 amino acids. The ends were cut back, 5 bases at V and 7 bases at J, with 11 bases in the middle. The CDR3 loop is CASSPGGAGYTF. DNA for the CDR3: TGTGCCAGCAGCCCGGGGGGGGCTGGCTACACCTTC.

This clone has more than one count but fewer than ten. The chain employs TRBV4-2 and TRBJ2-7; 10 bases fit TRBD1. The trim removed 4 bases at V and 2 bases at J, leaving 2 bases unmatched. The CDR3 has 14 residues. Germline V gene sequence: CDR1 LGHNA, CDR2 YNFKEQ. CDR3 region: CASSRGTGAYEQYF. The CDR3 coding sequence is TGTGCCAGCAGCCGCGGGACAGGGGCCTACGAGCAGTACTTC.

This clone was recorded a few times. In nucleotides, the CDR3 is TGCGCCAGCAGTGAGGGCAGAGGCGAGCAGTACTTC. It yields the protein CASSEGRGEQYF. V usage is TRBV10-1 and J usage is TRBJ2-7; D not resolved. Trimming stripped 2 bases from V and 6 bases from J, with 8 bases between. This CDR3 region has 12 residues. Germline-derived CDR1 and CDR2 are WNHNN and SYGVQD (reference sequence).

This chain connects TRBV7-3 to TRBJ2-1, with 8 bases lining up with TRBD2. This CDR3 region has 15 residues. Losses at the gene ends were 4 bases for V and 4 bases for J; bases not matched to a gene: 6. CDR1 and CDR2 (germline): SGHTA, FQGTGA. CDR3 sequence reads: CASSSLAVVYNEQFF. In DNA form, the CDR3 reads TGTGCCAGCAGCTCACTAGCGGTAGTATACAATGAGCAGTTCTTC.

The rearrangement links TRBV25-1 to TRBJ2-2; TRBD2 matches at 7 bases. CDR1 and CDR2 (germline): MGHDK, SYGVNS. Trimming at V came to 1 base and at J to 1 base, leaving 3 bases not matched to a gene. The CDR3 length is 16 residues. The CDR3 here is CASSEWAGENTGELFF. The CDR3 region has the DNA TGTGCCAGCAGTGAATGGGCGGGGGAGAACACCGGGGAGCTGTTTTTT.

V is TRBV27 and J is TRBJ2-7; 10 bases match TRBD1. Looked up from germline, CDR1 is MNHEY and CDR2 is SMNVEV (reference sequence). This CDR3 has 14 amino acids. The trim removed 2 bases at V and 6 bases at J, leaving 4 bases unmatched. The CDR3 region is CASSLGTGEFEQYF. As DNA, the CDR3 is TGTGCCAGCAGTTTAGGGACAGGGGAGTTCGAGCAGTACTTC.

This chain joins TRBV13 and TRBJ1-3; maybe TRBD1 (6 bases). The CDR3 length is 16 residues. Trimming took off 6 bases at V and 3 bases at J, with 18 bases between the two ends. Germline CDR1 PRHDT, CDR2 FYEKMQ (reference sequence). The CDR3 bases are TGTGCCAGCAGTTGGTCCACAGGGTTGGATGGAAACACCATATATTTT. It codes for CASSWSTGLDGNTIYF. Based on the CDR3 plus reference TRBV13 and TRBJ1-3, the full variable domain is AAGVIQSPRHLIKEKRETATLKCYPIPRHDTVYWYQQGPGQDPQFLISFYEKMQSDKGSIPDRFSAQQFSDYHSELNMSSLELGDSALYFCASSWSTGLDGNTIYFGEGSWLTVV.

The chain has TRBV5-1 and TRBJ1-6; no clear D gene. V was pared by 4 bases and J by 10 bases, with 15 bases between. This CDR3 spans 14 amino acids. Germline assignment: CDR1 SGHRS and CDR2 YFSETQ. The CDR3 DNA follows: TGCGCCAGCAGCCCCGGGTCGGGGAACTCACCCCTCCACTTT. Protein: CASSPGSGNSPLHF.

This chain joins TRBV7-9 and TRBJ2-2; 8 nucleotides agree with TRBD1. V was pared by 4 bases and J by 4 bases, with 8 bases of the junction left unmatched. The CDR3 has 16 amino acids. CDR1 and CDR2 (germline): SEHNR, FQNEAQ (reference sequence). CDR3 region: CASSSVGTGLTGELFF. For the CDR3, the DNA is TGTGCCAGCAGCTCCGTGGGGACAGGTCTCACCGGGGAGCTGTTTTTT.

This clone has just one count. V and J are TRBV28 and TRBJ1-4; unclear D gene. The length of the CDR3 is 16 residues. Germline V gene lookup returns CDR1 MDHEN and CDR2 SYDVKM. V lost 1 base and J 7 bases, leaving 16 bases between the germline ends. The CDR3 DNA sequence: TGTGCCAGCAGTTTATTGGGTGGAGTGACTGGTGAAAAACTGTTTTTT. This translates into CASSLLGGVTGEKLFF.

On this clone: This specimen includes other DNA sequences encoding the same CDR3. The V gene is TRBV7-2, the J gene TRBJ2-3; possible D gene TRBD2, 5 bases. CDR3 length: 13 residues. The V end lost 5 bases, the J end lost 3 bases, and 9 bases lay between the germline ends. CDR1 is SGHTA and CDR2 is FQGNSA in the germline V gene. CDR3 nucleotide sequence: TGTGCCAGCAGCCCCCGGGGTACAGATACGCAGTATTTT. Protein sequence: CASSPRGTDTQYF. The variable domain in full, completed from reference TRBV7-2 and TRBJ2-3, reads GAGVSQSPSNKVTEKGKDVELRCDPISGHTALYWYRQSLGQGLEFLIYFQGNSAPDKSGLPSDRFSAERTGGSVSTLTIQRTQQEDSAVYLCASSPRGTDTQYFGPGTRLTVL.

The chain combines TRBV9 with TRBJ1-1, with D perhaps matching TRBD1 (5 bases). Germline V gene data show CDR1 as SGDLS and CDR2 as YYNGEE. V was trimmed by 0 bases and J by 3 bases, leaving 12 bases between them. The CDR3 totals 15 residues. CDR3 sequence (DNA): TGTGCCAGCAGCGTAGGGGGGGTAGTCGACACTGAAGCTTTCTTT. Its protein product is CASSVGGVVDTEAFF. The variable domain in full, completed from reference TRBV9 and TRBJ1-1, reads DSGVTQTPKHLITATGQRVTLRCSPRSGDLSVYWYQQSLDQGLQFLIQYYNGEERAKGNILERFSAQQFPDLHSELNLSSLELGDSALYFCASSVGGVVDTEAFFGQGTRLTVV.

The DNA for the CDR3 is TGCGCCAGCAGCCAAGCCCCCCCAGCGGGGGGGCCAAGGAACATTCAGTACTTC. Its protein is CASSQAPPAGGPRNIQYF. The rearrangement joins TRBV4-1 to TRBJ2-4; TRBD2 aligns across 10 bases. With V trimmed by 1 base and J by 7 bases, 13 bases remained unmatched. CDR1 and CDR2 (germline): MGHRA, YSYEKL. The CDR3 totals 18 residues.